This T cell receptor (beta chain) emerged from a study of beta chain features in type 1 diabetes. About the study: On cell yields, gender and age, patients and healthy donors were similar. Sorted cells numbering under 110 million were examined across all samples.

Germline lookup yields CDR1 SGHAT and CDR2 FQNNGV. The CDR3 extends over 13 amino acids. The V and J ends lost 4 bases and 7 bases respectively, with 14 bases between them. Expressed TCRB transcripts were sequenced because the entire RNA isolate underwent reverse transcription. TCRdb keeps only in-frame clones here, not all; method: immunoSEQ multiplex PCR. The table has 150,000 to 200,000 clones, approximately 9.1% seen once. General study points: In all four CD4+ subsets, TCRB CDR3 length was significantly, moderately reduced in type 1 diabetes. Comparison showed that naive, central memory and Treg TCRB repertoires appeared more similar among patients than among healthy donors.

Only a few counts were recorded for this clone. The antigen is not known. The material sequenced was central memory CD4+ T cells from blood. The TCR originated in a woman in her 30s with type 1 diabetes. The chain uses TRBV11-2 and TRBJ2-7; TRBD2 is a possible D gene (5 bases). The CDR3 loop reads CASSYITSGEQYF. As DNA, the CDR3 is TGTGCCAGCAGCTATATTACGTCGGGGGAGCAGTACTTC.